This T cell receptor beta chain was identified in a study of STAT5B mutations in CD4+ large granular lymphocyte leukemia. Turning to the study itself: The CDR3 'QG' motif was associated with a particular HLA allele among healthy donors.

Only in-frame clones appear in the TCRdb table, and some are missing; sequencing was by immunoSEQ multiplex PCR. The data hold 38,000 or so clones, with about 82% observed a single time. Note on this clone: Its specificity is not known.

Study findings and constraints: Compared with healthy controls (2/35), patient top clones favored TRBV06 (8/27).

Germline loops: CDR1 SGHRS, CDR2 YFSETQ. This CDR3 is 15 amino acids long. Trimming took 4 bases from V and 5 from J, leaving 18 bases between them. The sequence derives from a human donor in good health. Sequencing was performed on CD4+ T cells from blood buffy coats. The chain is built from TRBV5-1 and TRBJ1-1; D not certain. As DNA, the CDR3 is TGCGCCAGCAGCCCTCTTGGGCCCCCCAGGACTGAAGCTTTCTTT. Its translation is CASSPLGPPRTEAFF.